This passage covers 16 T cell receptor beta chains from one sample sequenced in a study of spatial heterogeneity in lung cancer. Specified time point: sample taken at primary tumor resection. TCRdb processed the 5' RACE reads anew with MiXCR; each CDR3 protein has one entry. The table lists tens of thousands of distinct CDR3 sequences, approximately 3.1% of them singletons. This specimen was normal lung tissue next to the tumor, taken at surgery. These TCRs come from a male donor with early-stage non-small cell lung cancer.

This clonotype turned up a few times. The V and J genes are TRBV5-6 and TRBJ2-7; 7 bases align to TRBD2. The ends lost 3 bases at V and 2 bases at J; junction bases unmatched: 5. The CDR3 length is 14 residues. The germline V gene encodes CDR1 SGHDT and CDR2 YYEEEE. CDR3 sequence: CASSSGGRTYEQYF. The CDR3 DNA sequence: TGTGCCAGCAGCTCCGGGGGGAGGACCTACGAGCAGTACTTC.

This clonotype has a count of ten or more. The chain recombines TRBV18 with TRBJ2-2; no clear D. Trimming took 0 bases from V and 6 from J, leaving 8 bases between them. Germline CDR1 KGHSH, CDR2 LQKENI. This CDR3 is 14 amino acids long. The CDR3 reads CASSPPGRSGELFF. The DNA of the CDR3 is TGTGCCAGCTCACCACCGGGTCGTTCCGGGGAGCTGTTTTTT.

This clonotype was observed many times. This chain joins TRBV27 and TRBJ2-7; D ambiguous. Germline assignment: CDR1 MNHEY and CDR2 SMNVEV (reference sequence). V was pared by 2 bases and J by 2 bases, with 13 bases between. This CDR3 has 15 residues. In nucleotides, the CDR3 is TGTGCCAGCAGTTTAAAAACAGAGTCCACCTACGAGCAGTACTTC. Translating gives CASSLKTESTYEQYF.

This clonotype was seen ten or more times. The V call is TRBV7-2, the J call TRBJ1-5, with D possibly being TRBD1 (5 bases). The CDR3 sequence is 15 residues long. The V end lost 8 bases, the J end lost 4 bases, and 18 bases lay between the germline ends. CDR1 is SGHTA and CDR2 is FQGNSA in the germline V gene. Written as DNA, the CDR3 is TGTGCCAGCGGCCCTCCCCGGGGGATGAATCAGCCCCAGCATTTT. This codes for CASGPPRGMNQPQHF.

This clonotype occurred many times. The J gene is TRBJ2-2, the V gene TRBV2; weak D call: TRBD1 (6 bases). This CDR3 is built from 14 residues. Germline V CDR1 and CDR2: SNHLY, FYNNEI. V dropped 4 bases and J dropped 6 bases, with 12 bases sitting between them. The CDR3 nucleotides are TGTGCCAGCAGTGTTAACAGGGTGGCCGGGGAGCTGTTTTTT. Its protein is CASSVNRVAGELFF.

This clonotype was observed a handful of times. CDR3 DNA sequence: TGTGCCAGCAGCCGGGGAGTAGCGGGGTACACAGATACGCAGTATTTT. Protein product: CASSRGVAGYTDTQYF. The rearrangement joins TRBV3-1 to TRBJ2-3, with TRBD2 identical over 8 bases. There are 16 residues in the CDR3. V trimming: 4 bases; J trimming: 2 bases; junction bases outside the gene matches: 8. Germline V gene sequence: CDR1 LGHDT, CDR2 YNNKEL (reference sequence).

This clonotype was counted ten times or more. This rearrangement joins TRBV12-3 or TRBV12-4 to TRBJ1-6; D is uncertain. The CDR3 runs 12 residues. The germline V and J ends were trimmed by 5 bases and 13 bases, with 12 bases remaining between them. CDR3 sequence: CASSQGLAPLHF. CDR3 in DNA: TGTGCCAGCAGTCAAGGGTTGGCGCCCCTCCACTTT.

This clonotype was counted at least ten times. This CDR3 is CASSQVLRAAEAFF. The DNA of the CDR3 is TGTGCCAGCAGCCAAGTTCTTAGGGCGGCTGAAGCTTTCTTT. This chain uses TRBV3-1 with TRBJ1-1, with D unresolved. The V gene's germline CDR1 is LGHDT and CDR2 YNNKEL (reference sequence). Trimming left V 1 base short and J 6 bases short, with 12 bases between. This CDR3 comprises 14 residues.

At least ten counts were recorded for this clonotype. The chain links TRBV28 to TRBJ2-7, with D possibly TRBD2 on 5 matching bases. Deletions cut 8 bases from V and 3 bases from J, with 17 bases between. The CDR3 is 14 residues long. CDR1 is MDHEN, CDR2 SYDVKM, per germline. The CDR3 bases are TGTGCCAGCCGAACCGGGATACTAAACTACGAGCAGTACTTC. Residues: CASRTGILNYEQYF.

This clonotype was counted many times. V is TRBV20-1 and J is TRBJ2-3; 8 bases fit TRBD2. With V trimmed by 0 bases and J by 4 bases, 6 bases remained unmatched. The CDR3 length is 15 residues. Germline CDR1 DFQATT, CDR2 SNEGSKA (reference sequence). The CDR3 region has the DNA TGCAGTGCTAGAGATGGCGGGGGGAGGTCAGATACGCAGTATTTT. Translation: CSARDGGGRSDTQYF.

In its sample, this clonotype was seen many times. V usage is TRBV6-1 and J usage is TRBJ1-2; D is unclear. V lost 2 bases, J lost 8 bases, and 12 bases lay in between. CDR1 and CDR2 from the germline V gene are MNHNS and SASEGT. This CDR3 region has 13 residues. The CDR3 reads CASSEWSGIGYTF. The CDR3 DNA reads as TGTGCCAGCAGTGAATGGTCTGGGATCGGCTACACCTTC.

On this clonotype: This may be a read error, as it is one base from a much larger clone. The J gene is TRBJ2-5, the V gene TRBV7-9; tentative D call: TRBD1 (6 bases). This CDR3 is 13 amino acids long. The germline V gene encodes CDR1 SEHNR and CDR2 FQNEAQ (reference sequence). CDR3 residues: CTSSSGHRETQYF. The CDR3 coding sequence is TGTACCAGCAGCTCGGGACATCGGGAGACCCAGTACTTC.

This clonotype was found many times. V is TRBV6-6 and J is TRBJ2-1; TRBD2 matches at 9 bases. The CDR3 has 16 residues. Germline CDR1 is MNHNY and CDR2 is SVGAGI (reference sequence). V lost 4 bases, J lost 2 bases, and 6 bases stayed unmatched. The CDR3 is CASSFPASGAYNEQFF. In DNA, the CDR3 is TGTGCCAGCAGTTTCCCAGCTAGCGGGGCCTACAATGAGCAGTTCTTC.

This clonotype was seen ten or more times. This chain connects TRBV6-5 to TRBJ2-2; D gene unclear. The CDR3 is 16 amino acids. Per germline, CDR1 MNHEY and CDR2 SVGAGI. Trimming removed 2 bases from V and 6 bases from J, with 16 bases in between. The CDR3 spells CASSYHSRFEPGELFF. As DNA, the CDR3 is TGTGCCAGCAGTTACCACAGCCGGTTCGAACCCGGGGAGCTGTTTTTT.

This clonotype was seen ten or more times. The genes are TRBV6-5 and TRBJ2-1; 13 nucleotides align to TRBD2. After removal of 8 bases from V and 9 bases from J, the junction contained 10 bases not matched to a gene. Looked up from germline, CDR1 is MNHEY and CDR2 is SVGAGI. This CDR3 is 15 amino acids long. The CDR3 here is CASGIGLAGAGEQFF. The CDR3 nucleotides read TGTGCCAGCGGGATCGGACTAGCGGGAGCGGGTGAGCAGTTCTTC.

This clonotype was seen many times. The chain couples TRBV2 to TRBJ2-5; D is unresolved. Per germline, CDR1 SNHLY and CDR2 FYNNEI. V lost 6 bases to trimming and J lost 3 bases, with 8 bases between them. The CDR3 covers 12 residues. DNA for the CDR3: TGTGCCAGCAGCTATATAAAAGAGACCCAGTACTTC. Its protein product is CASSYIKETQYF.